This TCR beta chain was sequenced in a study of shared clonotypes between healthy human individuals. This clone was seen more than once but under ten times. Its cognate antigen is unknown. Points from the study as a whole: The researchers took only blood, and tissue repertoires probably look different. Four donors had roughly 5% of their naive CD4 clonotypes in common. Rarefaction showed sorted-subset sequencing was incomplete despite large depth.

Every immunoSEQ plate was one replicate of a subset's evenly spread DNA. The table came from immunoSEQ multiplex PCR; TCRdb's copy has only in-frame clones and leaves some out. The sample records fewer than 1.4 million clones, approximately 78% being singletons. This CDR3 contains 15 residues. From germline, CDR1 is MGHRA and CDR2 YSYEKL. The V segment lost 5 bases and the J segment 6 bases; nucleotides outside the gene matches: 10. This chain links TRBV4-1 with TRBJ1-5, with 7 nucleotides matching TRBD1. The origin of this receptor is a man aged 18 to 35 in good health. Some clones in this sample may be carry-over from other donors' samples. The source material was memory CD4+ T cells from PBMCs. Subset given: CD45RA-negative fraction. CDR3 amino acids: CASSVRQGPSQPQHF. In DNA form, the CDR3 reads TGCGCCAGCAGCGTAAGACAGGGACCAAGTCAGCCCCAGCATTTT.